These 8 T cell receptor beta chains originate from one sample sequenced in a study of shared clonotypes between healthy human individuals. Profiled with immunoSEQ multiplex PCR; TCRdb holds only in-frame clones, not every one. The sample includes roughly 570,000 clones, 98% of them seen just once. Naive CD8 cells lacked CD45RO and underwent positive selection for CCR7, leaving out terminally differentiated effector memory CD45RA+ cells. Sequenced material: naive CD8+ T cells sorted from blood. The receptors here all came from a young man in good health.

This chain joins TRBV28 and TRBJ2-3; tentative D call: TRBD2 (6 bases). Trimming took 3 bases from V and 4 from J, leaving 14 bases between them. The germline gives CDR1 MDHEN, CDR2 SYDVKM. The CDR3 is 15 amino acids. DNA of the CDR3: TGTGCCAGCAGTTTGGCCGGGAGTTCCCCAGATACGCAGTATTTT. It translates to CASSLAGSSPDTQYF.

For the CDR3, the DNA is TGTGCCAGCAGCTCCCGGACCGAAGGCTACACCTTC. Translated, it gives CASSSRTEGYTF. The chain has TRBV9 and TRBJ1-2; D remains unclear. Germline V gene sequence: CDR1 SGDLS, CDR2 YYNGEE. The CDR3 loop spans 12 amino acids. Trimming left V 4 bases short and J 8 bases short, with 12 bases between.

The chain joins TRBV5-1 to TRBJ2-3; 8 nucleotides align to TRBD1. Germline assignment: CDR1 SGHRS and CDR2 YFSETQ. This CDR3 is 17 amino acids long. J gave up 3 bases and V 3 bases, and 12 bases lay outside the gene matches. This chain's CDR3 is CASSSIRGHRLTDTQYF. As DNA, the CDR3 is TGCGCCAGCAGCTCAATCAGGGGGCATCGCTTAACAGATACGCAGTATTTT.

This sequence joins TRBV6-6 and TRBJ2-7; D may match TRBD1 or TRBD2 (5 bases each). Trimming removed 6 bases at V and 5 bases at J, with 20 bases between. CDR1 MNHNY and CDR2 SVGAGI come from the germline V gene (reference sequence). The CDR3 runs to 15 residues. The CDR3 DNA sequence: TGTGCCAGCAGCGACCCGGGCAGGGTCGGGAACGAGCAGTACTTC. This encodes CASSDPGRVGNEQYF.

The rearrangement joins TRBV2 to TRBJ2-1, with TRBD1 matching 9 bases. CDR1 is SNHLY and CDR2 is FYNNEI in the germline V gene. This CDR3 is 14 amino acids long. V lost 9 bases, J lost 5 bases, and 8 bases stayed unmatched. CDR3 nucleotides: TGTGCCAGGGACCGGGACAGGGAGGACAATGAGCAGTTCTTC. This translates into CARDRDREDNEQFF.

The V and J genes are TRBV27 and TRBJ2-3, with TRBD2 identical over 10 bases. V shed 4 bases, J shed 2 bases, and the junction held 6 bases outside the gene matches. This CDR3 comprises 16 residues. Germline lookup yields CDR1 MNHEY and CDR2 SMNVEV (reference sequence). The DNA for the CDR3 is TGTGCCAGCAGTTCATTAGCGGGAGGAGACACAGATACGCAGTATTTT. Its protein is CASSSLAGGDTDTQYF.

The chain couples TRBV7-9 to TRBJ1-1; D gene ambiguous. The V gene lost 7 bases and the J gene lost 5 bases, with 17 bases spanning the gap. The CDR3 consists of 14 residues. From germline, CDR1 is SEHNR and CDR2 FQNEAQ (reference sequence). The CDR3 is CASTRAIEVTEAFF. CDR3 nucleotide sequence: TGTGCCAGCACGCGCGCTATCGAAGTGACTGAAGCTTTCTTT.

The chain combines TRBV19 with TRBJ2-7; a possible D gene is TRBD1 (6 bases). CDR3 length: 13 residues. Between the trimmed V and J ends, which lost 4 bases and 3 bases, there was a span of 10 bases. Looked up from germline, CDR1 is LNHDA and CDR2 is SQIVND (reference sequence). The CDR3 DNA follows: TGTGCCAGTAGTAAGGACAGTTTCTACGAGCAGTACTTC. Encoded protein: CASSKDSFYEQYF.